This T cell receptor beta chain was identified during a study of technical replicates of blood from several donors. The CDR3 spans 21 residues. Libraries were prepared by immunoSEQ multiplex PCR; TCRdb keeps only in-frame clonotypes and omits some of them. The table has approximately 81,000 clones, about 81% seen once. This clone was detected once. Material: PBMCs. V and J are TRBV21-1 and TRBJ1-1; the DNA was not compared with TRBD1, the D call given in the table. TRBV21-1 is tagged as a pseudogene. This sequence was found in a human donor in good health. Some clones in this sample may be carry-over from other donors' samples. Here the CDR3 reads CASSRSSPLGQGYHMNTEAFF. The CDR3, as DNA: TGTGCCAGCAGCAGATCCTCTCCTCTCGGACAGGGCTACCACATGAACACTGAAGCTTTCTTT.